Sequencing of this T cell receptor beta chain was carried out in a study of cytomegalovirus exposure and HLA in healthy donors. Across the whole study: Earlier findings included roughly 120 million unique TCR beta sequences obtained from 150 million to 200 million T cells.

Study observations and caveats: Researchers catalogued some 160 TCR beta chains as cytomegalovirus-associated. In a later analysis, TCR association rates varied by HLA locus: DRB1 most, HLA-C fewest.

Use of 60 Vbeta and 13 Jbeta primers characterized the PCR. Libraries were prepared by immunoSEQ multiplex PCR; TCRdb keeps only in-frame clonotypes and omits some of them. The table shows some 96,000 clones, with approximately 76% occurring only once. As concerns this clone: Its antigen is still unknown.

The clonotype comes from a man aged 35-49 years in good health and CMV-seronegative. Source material: PBMCs.

The chain's CDR3 is CSVEIAGYEQYF. DNA of the CDR3: TGCAGCGTTGAAATAGCGGGCTACGAGCAGTACTTC. This chain joins TRBV29-1 and TRBJ2-7; 7 bases line up with TRBD2. The germline V gene encodes CDR1 SQVTM and CDR2 ANQGSEA. V shed 2 bases and J 3 bases; nucleotides not matched to a gene: 1. CDR3 length: 12 residues.